These T cell receptor beta chains were read from a single sample in a study of cytomegalovirus exposure and HLA in healthy donors. The method was immunoSEQ multiplex PCR; TCRdb's version includes in-frame clones alone and lacks a portion of them. The sample comprises some 210,000 clones, approximately 82% of which are singletons, and roughly 10% rests with the top ten. Sequenced sample: PBMCs. The source of these receptors is a woman aged 45-65 years in good health and CMV-seropositive. The CDR3 runs from the conserved cysteine through the conserved F or W. A D gene is named only where the DNA matches it firmly. The listing skips clone size in some rows; elsewhere it reads once, few, many or a size class.

cdr3_length: 14
v_call: TRBV6-1
d_call: NA
clone_size: NA
j_call: TRBJ1-2
cdr3_nt: TGTGCCAGCAGTGATAAGGGGGAGGGCTATGGCTACACCTTC
cdr3_aa: CASSDKGEGYGYTF

cdr3_length: 16
v_call: TRBV7-2
d_call: NA
clone_size: NA
j_call: TRBJ2-3
cdr3_nt: TGTGCCAGCAGCTTAGCGGGGGCCCTAAGCACAGATACGCAGTATTTT
cdr3_aa: CASSLAGALSTDTQYF

cdr3_length: 12
v_call: TRBV28
d_call: NA
clone_size: NA
j_call: TRBJ1-6
cdr3_nt: TGTGCCAGCAGTTCCCTTATGCGTCCCCTCCACTTT
cdr3_aa: CASSSLMRPLHF

cdr3_length: 12
v_call: TRBV6-5
d_call: NA
clone_size: NA
j_call: TRBJ2-3
cdr3_nt: TGTGCCAGCAGTTCTAGTTGGGATACGCAGTATTTT
cdr3_aa: CASSSSWDTQYF

cdr3_length: 14
v_call: TRBV6-1
d_call: NA
clone_size: NA
j_call: TRBJ1-4
cdr3_nt: TGTGCCAGCAGTCGCCGGGGAGGGCATGAAAAACTGTTTTTT
cdr3_aa: CASSRRGGHEKLFF

cdr3_length: 15
v_call: TRBV27
d_call: TRBD2
clone_size: NA
j_call: TRBJ2-1
cdr3_nt: TGTGCCAGCAGACACGGGACTAGCGTCCCTAGGGAGCAGTTCTTC
cdr3_aa: CASRHGTSVPREQFF

cdr3_length: 15
v_call: TRBV4-1
d_call: NA
clone_size: few
j_call: TRBJ1-4
cdr3_nt: TGCGCCAGCAGCCAAGGACACTCAACTAATGAAAAACTGTTTTTT
cdr3_aa: CASSQGHSTNEKLFF

cdr3_length: 15
v_call: TRBV9
d_call: TRBD1
clone_size: few
j_call: TRBJ2-5
cdr3_nt: TGTGCCAGCACCTCCCGGGACAGGGGTTGGGAGACCCAGTACTTC
cdr3_aa: CASTSRDRGWETQYF

cdr3_length: 15
v_call: TRBV27
d_call: TRBD2
clone_size: NA
j_call: TRBJ2-1
cdr3_nt: TGTGCCAGCAGTTTACAAGCGGGGGGTATCGATGAGCAGTTCTTC
cdr3_aa: CASSLQAGGIDEQFF

cdr3_length: 15
v_call: TRBV5-1
d_call: NA
clone_size: few
j_call: TRBJ1-4
cdr3_nt: TGCGCCAGCAGCTTGGCAGGGGCAACTAATGAAAAACTGTTTTTT
cdr3_aa: CASSLAGATNEKLFF

cdr3_length: 13
v_call: TRBV19
d_call: NA
clone_size: NA
j_call: TRBJ2-5
cdr3_nt: TGTGCCAGTAGTGGAGGGCTAGGAGAGACCCAGTACTTC
cdr3_aa: CASSGGLGETQYF

cdr3_length: 15
v_call: TRBV6-4
d_call: TRBD1
clone_size: few
j_call: TRBJ1-1
cdr3_nt: TGTGCCAGCAGGGACAGGGGTGTTGAAGGAACTGAAGCTTTCTTT
cdr3_aa: CASRDRGVEGTEAFF

cdr3_length: 13
v_call: TRBV2
d_call: NA
clone_size: NA
j_call: TRBJ1-1
cdr3_nt: TGTGCCAGCAGTGCCAGGTTGAACACTGAAGCTTTCTTT
cdr3_aa: CASSARLNTEAFF

cdr3_length: 13
v_call: TRBV29-1
d_call: TRBD1
clone_size: NA
j_call: TRBJ2-7
cdr3_nt: TGCAGCGTTATCGACAGGGGGGGTTACGAGCAGTACTTC
cdr3_aa: CSVIDRGGYEQYF

cdr3_length: 19
v_call: TRBV5-1
d_call: NA
clone_size: NA
j_call: TRBJ2-5
cdr3_nt: TGCGCCAGCAGGCCGGCAACACCACGGGGGGCGAGGGGCAGGGAGACCCAGTACTTC
cdr3_aa: CASRPATPRGARGRETQYF

cdr3_length: 14
v_call: TRBV7-2
d_call: TRBD1
clone_size: NA
j_call: TRBJ2-7
cdr3_nt: TGTGCCAGCAGCTTAGGTGGACAGGGGTTCGAGCAGTACTTC
cdr3_aa: CASSLGGQGFEQYF